A selection of T cell receptor beta chains follows, all from one sample in a study of shared clonotypes between healthy human individuals. The method was immunoSEQ multiplex PCR; TCRdb's version includes in-frame clones alone and lacks a portion of them. The sample yields roughly 2.5 million clones, around nine tenths seen once. Sample: naive CD4+ T cells sorted from blood. These receptors came from a man aged 18 to 35 in good health. The CDR3 runs from the conserved cysteine through the conserved F or W. Each record gives: clone size, D gene, J gene, V gene, CDR3 DNA, CDR3 protein. D genes are given only for firm matches. Clone size appears in some rows only: once, few, many, or a class for an expanded clone.

.	TRBD1	TRBJ2-1	TRBV19	TGTGCCAGTAGCCTCCTTGGGACAGGGGTCACTGAGCAGTTCTTC	CASSLLGTGVTEQFF
.	.	TRBJ1-6	TRBV7-8	TGTGCCAGCAGCTTAGCCAGCCAGCAGCCCCTCCACTTT	CASSLASQQPLHF
once	TRBD1	TRBJ2-1	TRBV18	TGTGCCAGCTCCCGTTCTACTGACAGGGGCTCCTACAATGAGCAGTTCTTC	CASSRSTDRGSYNEQFF
few	.	TRBJ1-1	TRBV19	TGTGCCAGTAGTGCCCTCCAGGGAAGGACTGAAGCTTTCTTT	CASSALQGRTEAFF
.	TRBD2	TRBJ2-7	TRBV10-3	TGTGCCATCAGTAAACGACTAGCGGGAGGGTTTTCCTACGAGCAGTACTTC	CAISKRLAGGFSYEQYF
.	.	TRBJ1-4	TRBV11-2	TGTGCCAGCAGCTTAGGAGACAAGCCTAATGAAAAACTGTTTTTT	CASSLGDKPNEKLFF
.	.	TRBJ2-7	TRBV15	TGTGCCACCAGTGAGGGGGAGATGGAGCAGTACTTC	CATSEGEMEQYF
few	.	TRBJ1-5	TRBV10-3	TGTGCCATCAGTGAGGGCAGTGGCGACCAGCCCCAGCATTTT	CAISEGSGDQPQHF
.	.	TRBJ1-4	TRBV5-5	TGTGCCAGCAGCTTCATGAGTTCGAACCTTAATGAAAAACTGTTTTTT	CASSFMSSNLNEKLFF
.	TRBD1	TRBJ2-7	TRBV6-5	TGTGCCAGCAGTTCTAGGACAGGGAGGTTAGACGAGCAGTACTTC	CASSSRTGRLDEQYF
.	TRBD1	TRBJ1-2	TRBV5-6	TGTGCCAGTAGACGGACAGGGGGCGACTATGGCTACACCTTC	CASRRTGGDYGYTF
few	.	TRBJ1-1	TRBV14	TGTGCCAGCAGCTTGTCGATGCACACTGAAGCTTTCTTT	CASSLSMHTEAFF
.	TRBD2	TRBJ2-7	TRBV5-5	TGTGCCAGCAGCTTGTGGCTGGCTAGCGGGAAACCTTACGAGCAGTACTTC	CASSLWLASGKPYEQYF
.	.	TRBJ2-1	TRBV29-1	TGCAGCGTTCAAGAGCACAATGAGCAGTTCTTC	CSVQEHNEQFF
.	.	TRBJ2-7	TRBV10-3	TGTGCCATCAATAAGGGCCCTTCGGTGGACGAGCAGTACTTC	CAINKGPSVDEQYF
.	TRBD2	TRBJ2-2	TRBV6-5	TGTGCCAGCAGGATAGCGGGAGGGGAGCTGTTTTTT	CASRIAGGELFF
.	TRBD1	TRBJ1-1	TRBV19	TGTGCCAGTATCGATCGGGACAGGGCAGAAGCTTTCTTT	CASIDRDRAEAFF